These 16 T cell receptor beta chains came from one sample sequenced in a study of blood T cell repertoires in COVID-19. Sequencing was performed with immunoSEQ multiplex PCR; in TCRdb, only in-frame clones are kept and a portion is missing. Of around 220,000 clones in the sample, 65% to 85% were seen once. Sequenced: peripheral blood. The receptors were gathered from a woman over 75 with acute or convalescent COVID-19.

CDR3 amino acids: CASSSAGTEAFF. The CDR3 region has the DNA TGTGCCAGCAGTTCCGCGGGTACTGAAGCTTTCTTT. The chain has TRBV27 and TRBJ1-1; D remains ambiguous. CDR3 length equals 12 residues. Between the trimmed V and J ends, which lost 4 bases and 5 bases, there was a span of 8 bases. Germline values: CDR1 MNHEY, CDR2 SMNVEV (reference sequence).

This clone was seen once. This chain connects TRBV3-1 (or the pseudogene TRBV3-2) to TRBJ2-5; no reliable D call. This CDR3 contains 14 residues. V was pared by 1 base and J by 1 base, with 7 bases between. Germline lookup yields CDR1 LGHDT and CDR2 YNNKEL (reference sequence). The chain's CDR3 is CASSQGISQETQYF. CDR3 coding DNA: TGTGCCAGCAGCCAAGGTATTTCCCAAGAGACCCAGTACTTC.

The V and J genes are TRBV18 and TRBJ2-1; a possible D gene is TRBD1 (5 bases). The V end lost 4 bases, the J end lost 4 bases, and 11 bases lay between the germline ends. CDR1 is KGHSH, CDR2 LQKENI, per germline. This CDR3 region has 14 residues. CDR3 in DNA: TGTGCCAGCTCACAATTTGACAGTTACAATGAGCAGTTCTTC. It specifies CASSQFDSYNEQFF.

The chain employs TRBV19 and TRBJ2-2; D is perhaps TRBD2 (6 bases). The CDR3 has 15 residues. The germline V gene encodes CDR1 LNHDA and CDR2 SQIVND (reference sequence). Trimming took off 5 bases at V and 6 bases at J, with 16 bases between the two ends. The CDR3 reads CASSGGAVRSGELFF. The CDR3 DNA sequence: TGTGCCAGTAGTGGAGGGGCAGTCCGATCCGGGGAGCTGTTTTTT.

This clone turned up a few times. The germline gene is not matched at one end of the junction; a read error may be the cause. The chain carries TRBV7-7 and TRBJ2-2; possibly TRBD2 for D (6 bases). In germline, CDR1 is SSHAT, CDR2 FNYEAQ (reference sequence). CDR3 size: 15 residues. The CDR3 region has the DNA TGTGCTAGCAGGCCGGACTATGGGGGCACCGGGGAGCTGTTTTTT. Residues: CASRPDYGGTGELFF.

This clone was counted a few times. CDR3 nucleotide sequence: TGTGCCAGCAGATCGACAGGGGGCACTGAAGCTTTCTTT. As protein: CASRSTGGTEAFF. The chain couples TRBV6-5 to TRBJ1-1; 9 bases match TRBD1. Losses at the gene ends were 6 bases for V and 4 bases for J; bases not matched to a gene: 3. The CDR3 sequence is 13 residues long. Germline lookup yields CDR1 MNHEY and CDR2 SVGAGI.

This clone has a handful of counts. The rearrangement links TRBV5-1 to TRBJ2-2, with 8 bases fitting TRBD2. This CDR3 has 15 residues. Germline CDR1 SGHRS, CDR2 YFSETQ. V shed 0 bases, J shed 8 bases, and the junction held 6 bases outside the gene matches. DNA of the CDR3: TGCGCCAGCAGCTTGGCTACTAGCGGATGGGGGGAGCTGTTTTTT. Translation: CASSLATSGWGELFF.

There are a few counts of this clone. The J gene is TRBJ1-1, the V gene TRBV5-1, with unresolved D. Trimming removed 0 bases from V and 4 bases from J, with 10 bases in between. Germline lookup yields CDR1 SGHRS and CDR2 YFSETQ. This CDR3 has 14 residues. CDR3 in amino acids: CASSLESGGTEAFF. The CDR3 bases are TGCGCCAGCAGCTTGGAGTCAGGAGGCACTGAAGCTTTCTTT.

This clone was detected a few times. This chain connects TRBV2 to TRBJ2-7, with 9 bases fitting TRBD1. V dropped 8 bases and J dropped 7; count of bases not matched to a gene: 6. This CDR3 region has 12 residues. Germline V lookup: CDR1 SNHLY, CDR2 FYNNEI. The chain's CDR3 is CASGDRVWEQYF. CDR3 coding DNA: TGTGCCAGCGGGGACAGGGTTTGGGAGCAGTACTTC.

This clone has just one count. This chain connects TRBV19 to TRBJ1-4; 8 positions agree with TRBD1. Trimming at V came to 6 bases and at J to 5 bases, leaving 8 bases not matched to a gene. The CDR3 consists of 15 residues. Per the germline V gene, CDR1 is LNHDA and CDR2 is SQIVND (reference sequence). CDR3 sequence: CASRAGTGGNEKLFF. In DNA form, the CDR3 reads TGTGCCAGTAGAGCCGGGACAGGTGGAAATGAAAAACTGTTTTTT.

The chain joins TRBV6-1 to TRBJ2-2; TRBD2 agrees at 11 bases. Losses at the gene ends were 4 bases for V and 5 bases for J; bases not matched to a gene: 9. This CDR3 is 17 amino acids long. Germline CDR1 MNHNS, CDR2 SASEGT. CDR3 region: CASSASGRPGSTGELFF. CDR3 DNA sequence: TGTGCCAGCAGTGCTAGCGGGAGGCCTGGGTCTACCGGGGAGCTGTTTTTT.

The chain links TRBV6-6 to TRBJ1-2; 9 bases map to TRBD1. Germline-derived CDR1 and CDR2 are MNHNY and SVGAGI (reference sequence). This CDR3 comprises 14 residues. V was clipped by 2 bases and J by 14 bases; unmatched bases: 12. The CDR3 loop reads CASSYAERDRAGTF. CDR3 coding DNA: TGTGCCAGCAGTTACGCGGAAAGGGACAGGGCTGGTACCTTC.

The rearrangement links TRBV9 to TRBJ1-3; 7 positions agree with TRBD1. The germline CDR1 and CDR2 sequences are SGDLS and YYNGEE. This CDR3 comprises 17 residues. V shed 0 bases and J 4 bases; nucleotides not matched to a gene: 10. CDR3 DNA: TGTGCCAGCAGCGTAGACCCCACAGGGGTTGGAGGAAACACCATATATTTT. It yields the protein CASSVDPTGVGGNTIYF. Variable domain in full (rest from reference TRBV9 and TRBJ1-3): DSGVTQTPKHLITATGQRVTLRCSPRSGDLSVYWYQQSLDQGLQFLIQYYNGEERAKGNILERFSAQQFPDLHSELNLSSLELGDSALYFCASSVDPTGVGGNTIYFGEGSWLTVV.

V is TRBV30 and J is TRBJ2-3, with TRBD1 identical over 7 bases. Per germline, CDR1 GTSNPN and CDR2 SVGIG (reference sequence). The V segment lost 1 base and the J segment 3 bases; nucleotides outside the gene matches: 1. There are 13 residues in the CDR3. The CDR3 nucleotides are TGTGCCTGGAGTGGACAGGGTACAGATACGCAGTATTTT. This sequence encodes CAWSGQGTDTQYF. Full variable domain (missing parts from reference TRBV30 and TRBJ2-3): SQTIHQWPATLVQPVGSPLSLECTVEGTSNPNLYWYRQAAGRGLQLLFYSVGIGQISSEVPQNLSASRPQDRQFILSSKKLLLSDSGFYLCAWSGQGTDTQYFGPGTRLTVL.

The V and J genes are TRBV5-6 and TRBJ1-1, with 9 bases that match TRBD1. CDR3 length: 17 amino acids. V lost 4 bases to trimming and J lost 6 bases; unmatched junction nucleotides: 16. In germline, CDR1 is SGHDT, CDR2 YYEEEE. The CDR3 DNA reads TGTGCCAGCAGCAACGGCCCCGGGACAGGGAGATTCGCTGAAGCTTTCTTT. The encoded protein is CASSNGPGTGRFAEAFF. The variable domain in full, with the rest retrieved from reference TRBV5-6 and TRBJ1-1, is DAGVTQSPTHLIKTRGQQVTLRCSPKSGHDTVSWYQQALGQGPQFIFQYYEEEERQRGNFPDRFSGHQFPNYSSELNVNALLLGDSALYLCASSNGPGTGRFAEAFFGQGTRLTVV.

The chain links TRBV3-1 (or the pseudogene TRBV3-2) to TRBJ2-5; weak D call: TRBD1 (5 bases). CDR1 is LGHDT and CDR2 is YNNKEL in the germline V gene (reference sequence). V lost 8 bases, J lost 5 bases, and 12 bases lay in between. CDR3 size: 12 residues. Here the CDR3 DNA reads TGTGCCAGCGGGCAGGGTTTGGAGACCCAGTACTTC. Translated, it gives CASGQGLETQYF.